This T cell receptor (beta chain) comes out of a study of blood T cells in healthy people across ages. Study-wide findings and caveats: A greater number of naive CD4+ cells and higher diversity distinguished long-lived donors from aged donors. With unsorted PBMCs, a conclusive comparison of naive versus antigen-experienced cells was not possible.

A second PCR of roughly 7 to 11 cycles used a sample-barcoded 5' primer and a J-beta primer mix. There were at least 3 million CDR3-containing paired-end reads obtained from each sample. From the 5' RACE reads, TCRdb called clonotypes with MiXCR, one entry per CDR3 protein. The sample yields 1,100,000 or so distinct CDR3 sequences, 40% to 50% seen once. Trimming removed 2 bases at V and 5 bases at J, with 4 bases between. Germline V lookup: CDR1 MNHEY, CDR2 SVGEGT. The CDR3 contains 11 residues. In the case of this clonotype: The antigen is unknown.

This TCR was recovered from a woman aged 55-75 years in good health. Sample: blood. J is TRBJ2-7 and V is TRBV6-2 or TRBV6-3; no clear D gene. The CDR3 here is CASSYPHEQYF. The DNA for the CDR3 is TGTGCCAGCAGTTACCCCCACGAGCAGTACTTC.